Each of the 22 T cell receptor beta chains below was sequenced from the same sample in a study of T cell repertoires in cytomegalovirus infection. TCRdb re-derived calls from the reads in MiXCR, one entry per CDR3 protein. The top ten hold over 10% of the sample, which has around 710,000 distinct CDR3 sequences, 25% to 35% seen once. Which antigens these TCRs recognize remains unknown. The material sequenced was cultured CD8+ T cells from PBMCs, taken from culture after CMV antigen stimulation. All receptors come from a human donor in good health (CMV status not recorded). Some clones in this sample may be carry-over from other donors' samples.

Written as DNA, the CDR3 is TGTGCCAGCAGCCAGGGTATAGGATTGAGCAGCCCCGAGCAGTACTTC. The encoded protein is CASSQGIGLSSPEQYF. V and J are TRBV14 and TRBJ2-7; no definite D call. The CDR3 length is 16 residues. Trimming removed 3 bases from V and 6 bases from J, with 21 bases in between. Germline V gene data show CDR1 as SGHDN and CDR2 as FVKESK.

The chain joins TRBV2 to TRBJ2-1; TRBD1 is a possible D gene (6 bases). V was shortened by 0 bases and J by 3 bases, with 15 bases between the two germline ends. CDR3 size: 17 residues. CDR1 and CDR2 (germline): SNHLY, FYNNEI. DNA for the CDR3: TGTGCCAGCAGTGAAGCCTACAGGGACCCCGACTACAATGAGCAGTTCTTC. Translated: CASSEAYRDPDYNEQFF.

The V gene is TRBV14, the J gene TRBJ1-1; no reliable D call. From germline, CDR1 is SGHDN and CDR2 FVKESK. Deletions cut 5 bases from V and 4 bases from J, with 14 bases between. CDR3 length: 14 residues. The CDR3 DNA follows: TGTGCCAGCAGCATCCGACACGGGTCCACTGAAGCTTTCTTT. Amino acids: CASSIRHGSTEAFF.

In its sample, this clonotype was seen a few times. The gene calls are TRBV24-1 and TRBJ2-1; 8 bases line up with TRBD1. Trimming removed 2 bases from V and 6 bases from J; junction bases left unmatched: 2. The CDR3 spans 14 residues. Germline lookup yields CDR1 KGHDR and CDR2 SFDVKD. CDR3 bases: TGTGCCACCAGTGATTCCGGGACAGGCAATGAGCAGTTCTTC. This sequence encodes CATSDSGTGNEQFF.

The chain employs TRBV5-1 and TRBJ2-3; D is tentatively TRBD1 or TRBD2 (5 bases each). The CDR3 is made up of 17 amino acids. Germline V gene lookup returns CDR1 SGHRS and CDR2 YFSETQ. Trimming stripped 3 bases from V and 6 bases from J, with 23 bases between. This chain's CDR3 is CASSSGRGWLEMDTQYF. The CDR3 coding sequence is TGCGCCAGCAGCTCGGGACGTGGTTGGCTAGAAATGGATACGCAGTATTTT.

To note about this clonotype: Likely a read error: the CDR3 ends without its conserved phenylalanine or tryptophan. J is TRBJ2-1 and V is TRBV6-5; tentatively, D is TRBD1 (6 bases). CDR1 and CDR2 (germline): MNHEY, SVGAGI. With 2 bases removed from V and 7 bases from J, the gap between germline ends came to 9 bases. CDR3 length: 13 residues. The CDR3 DNA follows: TGTGCCAGCAGTTACGGGGGCTCAAATGAGCAGTTCCTC. Amino acids: CASSYGGSNEQFL.

J is TRBJ1-4 and V is TRBV7-9; D is ambiguous. This CDR3 region has 13 residues. The V gene's germline CDR1 is SEHNR and CDR2 FQNEAQ (reference sequence). With 9 bases removed from V and 2 bases from J, the gap between germline ends came to 10 bases. The CDR3 loop is CARTDTTNEKLFF. For the CDR3, the DNA is TGTGCCAGGACTGATACGACTAATGAAAAACTGTTTTTT.

This chain uses TRBV7-6 with TRBJ1-5; 10 bases map to TRBD1. Trimming took 5 bases from V and 12 from J; bases not matched to a gene: 13. Germline V CDR1 and CDR2: SGHVS, FNYEAQ. The CDR3 consists of 15 residues. CDR3 sequence reads: CASSLGQGEVQIQHF. The CDR3 DNA is TGTGCCAGCAGCCTCGGACAGGGGGAAGTTCAGATCCAGCATTTT.

The chain employs TRBV27 and TRBJ1-1; no firm D call. There are 11 residues in the CDR3. V lost 9 bases and J 1 base, leaving 6 bases between the germline ends. Looked up from germline, CDR1 is MNHEY and CDR2 is SMNVEV (reference sequence). CDR3 sequence: CASLQNTEAFF. DNA of the CDR3: TGTGCCAGTCTCCAGAACACTGAAGCTTTCTTT.

The chain is built from TRBV6-2 or TRBV6-3 and TRBJ2-7; D call uncertain. The germline V gene has CDR1 MNHEY and CDR2 SVGEGT. V lost 4 bases and J 6 bases, leaving 10 bases between the germline ends. This CDR3 is built from 12 residues. This chain's CDR3 is CASSWTGVEQYV. The CDR3 coding sequence is TGTGCCAGCAGTTGGACGGGTGTCGAGCAGTACGTC.

The V call is TRBV19, the J call TRBJ1-1; 8 bases align to TRBD1. V dropped 3 bases and J dropped 4; count of bases not matched to a gene: 4. The CDR3 loop spans 14 amino acids. In germline, CDR1 is LNHDA, CDR2 SQIVND (reference sequence). CDR3 loop: CASSMAGGGTEAFF. The DNA of the CDR3 is TGTGCCAGTAGTATGGCAGGGGGCGGCACTGAAGCTTTCTTT.

The rearrangement joins TRBV3-1 to TRBJ2-2; maybe TRBD1 (5 bases). The ends were cut back, 4 bases at V and 0 bases at J, with 18 bases in the middle. Germline loops: CDR1 LGHDT, CDR2 YNNKEL (reference sequence). The CDR3 covers 18 residues. CDR3 sequence (DNA): TGTGCCAGCAGCCCTCTCGTGGGGCTAGAGGCGAACACCGGGGAGCTGTTTTTT. Translated: CASSPLVGLEANTGELFF. Full variable domain (outside the CDR3, taken from reference TRBV3-1 and TRBJ2-2): DTAVSQTPKYLVTQMGNDKSIKCEQNLGHDTMYWYKQDSKKFLKIMFSYNNKELIINETVPNRFSPKSPDKAHLNLHINSLELGDSAVYFCASSPLVGLEANTGELFFGEGSRLTVL.

This clonotype was counted many times. V and J are TRBV7-2 and TRBJ2-3; the match to TRBD2 covers 8 bases. Germline V lookup: CDR1 SGHTA, CDR2 FQGNSA. The length of the CDR3 is 18 residues. V dropped 3 bases and J dropped 2; count of bases not matched to a gene: 13. CDR3: CASSLATLAGLHTDTQYF. DNA for the CDR3: TGTGCCAGCAGCTTGGCGACTCTAGCGGGCCTTCACACAGATACGCAGTATTTT.

The chain carries TRBV7-4 and TRBJ1-2; unclear D gene. Germline V gene lookup returns CDR1 SGHVT and CDR2 SQSDAQ. Trimming left V 1 base short and J 4 bases short, with 13 bases between. The CDR3 is made up of 15 amino acids. CDR3 sequence: CASSLEETLGYGYTF. CDR3 DNA: TGTGCCAGCAGCTTAGAAGAAACTCTAGGCTATGGCTACACCTTC.

The rearrangement uses TRBV7-6 and TRBJ1-2, with D maybe TRBD1 (5 bases). The CDR3 extends over 14 amino acids. Per the germline V gene, CDR1 is SGHVS and CDR2 is FNYEAQ. CDR3 sequence reads: CAAGVGGGNYGYTF. DNA for the CDR3: TGTGCGGCCGGGGTGGGGGGGGGTAACTATGGCTACACCTTC.

The rearrangement uses TRBV27 and TRBJ2-2; TRBD2 might be the D (5 bases). CDR3 length: 15 residues. Deletions cut 5 bases from V and 6 bases from J, with 16 bases between. CDR1 is MNHEY and CDR2 is SMNVEV in the germline V gene (reference sequence). The CDR3 loop reads CASSTLAGGAGELFF. The DNA for the CDR3 is TGTGCCAGCAGTACTTTGGCGGGTGGGGCCGGGGAGCTGTTTTTT.

This sequence joins TRBV7-6 and TRBJ2-2; 8 positions match TRBD1. J gave up 4 bases and V 2 bases, and 6 bases lay outside the gene matches. Looked up from germline, CDR1 is SGHVS and CDR2 is FNYEAQ. There are 16 residues in the CDR3. This CDR3 is CASSLLQGAITGELFF. The CDR3 DNA sequence: TGTGCCAGCAGCTTACTCCAGGGGGCTATCACCGGGGAGCTGTTTTTT.

The chain is built from TRBV12-3 or TRBV12-4 and TRBJ2-7; D is perhaps TRBD2 (6 bases). The CDR3 runs to 12 residues. V shed 4 bases and J shed 10 bases, with 14 bases lying between them. The chain's CDR3 is CASSSGDGFQYV. CDR3 coding DNA: TGTGCCAGCAGTTCGGGGGACGGTTTTCAGTACGTC.

This clonotype has only a few counts. This chain uses TRBV7-9 with TRBJ2-5; D is uncertain. Trimming left V 3 bases short and J 1 base short, with 18 bases between. The CDR3 is 17 amino acids. The germline V gene encodes CDR1 SEHNR and CDR2 FQNEAQ (reference sequence). The DNA for the CDR3 is TGTGCCAGCAGCTTGGCTAGTATACACTACCTCCAAGAGACCCAGTACTTC. Translating gives CASSLASIHYLQETQYF.

CDR3 residues: CASSYSRGGARTVGTEDYGYTF. In nucleotides, the CDR3 is TGTGCCAGCAGTTACTCGAGGGGGGGGGCGAGGACCGTGGGGACTGAGGACTATGGCTACACCTTC. The V gene is TRBV6-6, the J gene TRBJ1-2; TRBD1 might be the D (6 bases). The CDR3 covers 22 residues. Germline CDR1 MNHNY, CDR2 SVGAGI (reference sequence). The V end lost 0 bases, the J end lost 3 bases, and 32 bases lay between the germline ends.

A few counts support this clonotype. J is TRBJ2-1 and V is TRBV27, with TRBD1 matching over 7 bases. Trimming took 5 bases from V and 8 from J; bases not matched to a gene: 6. The germline V gene encodes CDR1 MNHEY and CDR2 SMNVEV (reference sequence). The CDR3 is made up of 13 amino acids. The CDR3 here is CASSLNRGDEQFF. The CDR3 DNA reads as TGTGCCAGCAGTCTAAACAGGGGTGATGAGCAGTTCTTC.

In its sample, this clonotype was seen many times. DNA for the CDR3: TGTGCCAGCAGCCCCCGGTCGGGAAACACCATATATTTT. It codes for CASSPRSGNTIYF. The chain uses TRBV7-8 and TRBJ1-3; D uncertain. This CDR3 spans 13 amino acids. Trimming pared 5 bases from V and 4 bases from J, leaving 9 bases between. Per germline, CDR1 SGHVS and CDR2 FQNEAQ.